Below, 20 T cell receptor beta chains from the same sample are listed, as sequenced in a study of beta chain features in type 1 diabetes (dated by TCRdb to the late 2010s). Library prep was done by the immunoSEQ multiplex PCR assay. The High Capacity cDNA Reverse Transcription Kit was used to reverse transcribe all of the isolated RNA, meaning that expressed TCRB transcripts were what got sequenced. Sourced from immuneACCESS, this table was stored by TCRdb with only in-frame sequences that have V and J called. A share of the clones is absent; for the studies checked, an unresolved V gene accounts for under half, and the remainder has no known explanation. In this sample the table shows 25,000 to 30,000 clones, approximately 64% of which occur a single time. The ten largest clones take up 2% to 2.5% of the sample. The paper's findings and limits, for the study overall: Type 1 diabetes patients showed a moderate but significant shortening of TCRB CDR3 length in all four CD4+ subsets.

Their specific antigens are unknown. Source material: Tregs from blood. The cell subset or site label on this specimen signifies: regulatory CD4+ T cells. All receptors derive from a woman between 25 and 40 years old with type 1 diabetes.

The rearrangement joins TRBV21-1 to TRBJ2-7; TRBD1, the table's D call, lacks a check against the DNA. TRBV21-1 is an annotated pseudogene. This CDR3 has 14 residues. Here the CDR3 reads CASSKEVQSYEQYF. CDR3 DNA sequence: TGTGCCAGCAGCAAAGAGGTACAGTCTTACGAGCAGTACTTC.

This chain links TRBV6-1 with TRBJ2-1; the match to TRBD1 covers 11 bases. Trimming cost V 6 bases and J 7 bases; bases outside gene matches: 8. Germline assignment: CDR1 MNHNS and CDR2 SASEGT. This CDR3 is built from 15 residues. The CDR3 DNA sequence: TGTGCCAGCAGGTTTGGGACAGGGGGGAGGAATGAGCAGTTCTTC. Translation gives CASRFGTGGRNEQFF.

The V gene is TRBV28, the J gene TRBJ1-4; TRBD1 is a possible D gene (5 bases). From germline, CDR1 is MDHEN and CDR2 SYDVKM. The CDR3 contains 14 residues. V dropped 7 bases and J dropped 8 bases, with 17 bases sitting between them. The CDR3 DNA reads as TGTGCCAGCACCCCGGGAGGGGAGGTCGAAAAACTGTTTTTT. Amino acid sequence: CASTPGGEVEKLFF.

The V gene is TRBV6-5, the J gene TRBJ2-3, with 7 bases lining up with TRBD1. V lost 5 bases, J lost 5 bases, and 7 bases stayed unmatched. There are 14 residues in the CDR3. From germline, CDR1 is MNHEY and CDR2 SVGAGI. CDR3 sequence: CASSRQGVEDTQYF. In nucleotides, the CDR3 is TGTGCCAGCAGTCGACAGGGCGTTGAAGATACGCAGTATTTT.

This chain links TRBV5-1 with TRBJ1-4, with 9 bases lining up with TRBD1. The CDR3 is made up of 15 amino acids. The germline V gene encodes CDR1 SGHRS and CDR2 YFSETQ. V trimming: 5 bases; J trimming: 4 bases; junction bases outside the gene matches: 6. CDR3 loop: CASRRGTGNNEKLFF. CDR3 DNA: TGCGCCAGCAGACGAGGGACAGGGAATAATGAAAAACTGTTTTTT.

The chain links TRBV27 to TRBJ2-7; the match to TRBD2 covers 9 bases. V lost 6 bases and J lost 3; bases outside the gene matches: 9. CDR3 length: 15 residues. Per the germline V gene, CDR1 is MNHEY and CDR2 is SMNVEV (reference sequence). CDR3 region: CASSSPGLASYEQYF. CDR3 DNA: TGTGCCAGCAGCTCTCCTGGACTAGCGAGCTACGAGCAGTACTTC.

The rearrangement joins TRBV28 to TRBJ1-1; 12 bases map to TRBD1. The V gene's germline CDR1 is MDHEN and CDR2 SYDVKM. The J segment lost 5 bases and the V segment lost 2 bases, leaving 3 bases of the junction unmatched. There are 15 residues in the CDR3. The CDR3 reads CASSLRDRGLTEAFF. The CDR3 DNA reads TGTGCCAGCAGTTTAAGGGACAGGGGGCTGACTGAAGCTTTCTTT.

The chain has TRBV10-1 and TRBJ2-7; the D is unclear. V shed 5 bases and J shed 4 bases, with 9 bases lying between them. The CDR3 loop spans 12 amino acids. Germline V gene lookup returns CDR1 WNHNN and CDR2 SYGVQD (reference sequence). The CDR3 spells CASSFSEYEQYF. The CDR3 DNA reads as TGCGCCAGCAGTTTCTCCGAGTACGAGCAGTACTTC.

This clone came up once. The chain carries TRBV11-3 and TRBJ1-1; D is possibly TRBD1 (6 bases). V was trimmed by 3 bases and J by 1 base, leaving 9 bases between them. The CDR3 loop spans 14 amino acids. Germline CDR1 SGHNT, CDR2 YENEEA. DNA for the CDR3: TGTGCCAGCAGCTTGGACAGCTCGAACACTGAAGCTTTCTTT. Amino acids: CASSLDSSNTEAFF.

The chain has TRBV19 and TRBJ1-2, with D possibly matching TRBD1 (5 bases). This CDR3 has 12 amino acids. Germline-derived CDR1 and CDR2 are LNHDA and SQIVND (reference sequence). V lost 3 bases and J lost 7, with 9 bases in between. The CDR3 sequence: CASSIQGGGYTF. CDR3 nucleotide sequence: TGTGCCAGTAGTATTCAGGGTGGTGGCTACACCTTC.

V and J are TRBV19 and TRBJ2-1; TRBD2 agrees at 7 bases. The trim removed 4 bases at V and 10 bases at J, leaving 13 bases unmatched. This CDR3 comprises 15 residues. Germline V gene data show CDR1 as LNHDA and CDR2 as SQIVND (reference sequence). The CDR3 region has the DNA TGTGCCAGTAGTAGGGCCGGGGCGGGAGAACACGAGCAGTTCTTC. The encoded protein is CASSRAGAGEHEQFF.

The rearrangement joins TRBV30 to TRBJ2-1, with 9 bases lining up with TRBD2. CDR1 and CDR2 (germline): GTSNPN, SVGIG (reference sequence). J gave up 3 bases and V 2 bases, and 5 bases lay outside the gene matches. This CDR3 is built from 15 residues. CDR3: CAWSKKTSGYNEQFF. CDR3 in DNA: TGTGCCTGGAGTAAAAAGACTAGCGGCTACAATGAGCAGTTCTTC.

This clone was seen a single time. For the CDR3, the DNA is TGTGCCAGCAGAAAACAGGGTTCCGTCAATTCACCCCTCCACTTT. Residues: CASRKQGSVNSPLHF. The V call is TRBV7-9, the J call TRBJ1-6; a weak D match, TRBD1 (6 bases). V was cut by 6 bases and J by 7 bases, with 16 bases left in between. The V gene's germline CDR1 is SEHNR and CDR2 FQNEAQ (reference sequence). The CDR3 is 15 amino acids.

Of note for this clone: The germline gene is not matched at one end of the junction; a read error may be the cause. The CDR3 nucleotides read TGTGCTAGCAGCTTAGTGTTAACAGATACGCAGTATTTT. As protein: CASSLVLTDTQYF. The chain combines TRBV7-7 with TRBJ2-3, with unresolved D. Germline-derived CDR1 and CDR2 are SSHAT and FNYEAQ (reference sequence). The CDR3 has 13 residues. Based on the CDR3 plus reference TRBV7-7 and TRBJ2-3, the full variable domain is GAGVSQSPRYKVTKRGQDVTLRCDPISSHATLYWYQQALGQGPEFLTYFNYEAQPDKSGLPSDRFSAERPEGSISTLTIQRTEQRDSAMYRCASSLVLTDTQYFGPGTRLTVL.

The J gene is TRBJ2-3, the V gene TRBV29-1, with D possibly TRBD2 on 5 matching bases. CDR3 length equals 14 residues. Trimming shortened V by 8 bases and J by 2 bases, and 17 bases separated the two germline ends. Looked up from germline, CDR1 is SQVTM and CDR2 is ANQGSEA. CDR3 sequence: CSSHRAGPTDTQYF. In nucleotides, the CDR3 is TGCAGCTCTCATCGGGCGGGTCCCACAGATACGCAGTATTTT.

The chain employs TRBV5-1 and TRBJ2-1; 8 bases agree with TRBD2. This CDR3 comprises 17 residues. In germline, CDR1 is SGHRS, CDR2 YFSETQ. The V gene end was trimmed by 2 bases and the J gene end by 2 bases; junction bases not matched to a gene: 9. The CDR3 sequence is CASSLEESGSTYNEQFF. As DNA, the CDR3 is TGCGCCAGCAGCTTAGAAGAGAGCGGGAGCACCTACAATGAGCAGTTCTTC.

The gene calls are TRBV19 and TRBJ2-1, with D unclear. The germline V gene has CDR1 LNHDA and CDR2 SQIVND (reference sequence). This CDR3 spans 12 amino acids. Trimming took off 11 bases at V and 3 bases at J, with 11 bases between the two ends. The CDR3 bases are TGTGCCTCATGCTCCAGCTACAATGAGCAGTTCTTC. Encoded protein: CASCSSYNEQFF.

The rearrangement uses TRBV27 and TRBJ2-1, with 10 bases identical to TRBD2. Germline V gene sequence: CDR1 MNHEY, CDR2 SMNVEV (reference sequence). The J segment lost 5 bases and the V segment lost 3 bases, leaving 13 bases of the junction unmatched. The CDR3 covers 18 residues. The CDR3 is CASSFRIGASGGHNEQFF. For the CDR3, the DNA is TGTGCCAGCAGTTTTAGGATCGGCGCTAGCGGGGGACACAATGAGCAGTTCTTC.

This clone was recorded a few times. The chain combines TRBV28 with TRBJ1-1; a weak D match, TRBD1 (6 bases). Per the germline V gene, CDR1 is MDHEN and CDR2 is SYDVKM. This CDR3 is built from 15 residues. V lost 5 bases, J lost 10 bases, and 23 bases lay in between. CDR3 DNA: TGTGCCAGCAGTACAGGACAGTCCTATGCCCCCCCAGCTTTCTTT. It translates to CASSTGQSYAPPAFF.

The chain carries TRBV29-1 and TRBJ2-1; 9 nucleotides agree with TRBD1. Germline V gives CDR1 SQVTM, CDR2 ANQGSEA. The CDR3 covers 13 residues. CDR3 DNA: TGCAGTGCCTACGGACAGGGGTTCTATGAGCAGTTCTTC. Its translation: CSAYGQGFYEQFF.